The 27 T cell receptor beta chains given below trace back to one sample, sequenced in a study of blood T cell repertoires in COVID-19. Clones were sequenced by immunoSEQ multiplex PCR, and TCRdb holds only the in-frame ones, with some missing. The sample has tens of thousands of clones, 80% to 90% seen once. The specimen was peripheral blood. Receptors originate from a woman aged 55-75 years with COVID-19, enrolled during active disease.

The gene calls are TRBV30 and TRBJ1-6; unclear D gene. The CDR3 spans 16 residues. Germline CDR1 is GTSNPN and CDR2 is SVGIG (reference sequence). The chain's CDR3 is CGSTPTGSSYNSPLHF. The DNA for the CDR3 is TGTGGCAGTACCCCGACGGGAAGCTCCTATAATTCACCCCTCCACTTT.

J is TRBJ1-2 and V is TRBV7-9; no reliable D call. The germline gives CDR1 SEHNR, CDR2 FQNEAQ (reference sequence). The CDR3 runs to 14 residues. The ends were cut back, 5 bases at V and 6 bases at J, with 16 bases in the middle. CDR3 bases: TGTGCCAGCAGCCCCGAGCGGGGAAGAGATGGCTACACCTTC. This sequence encodes CASSPERGRDGYTF. The full variable domain, completed using reference TRBV7-9 and TRBJ1-2, is DTGVSQNPRHKITKRGQNVTFRCDPISEHNRLYWYRQTLGQGPEFLTYFQNEAQLEKSRLLSDRFSAERPKGSFSTLEIQRTEQGDSAMYLCASSPERGRDGYTFGSGTRLTVV.

The rearrangement uses TRBV25-1 and TRBJ2-1; 7 nucleotides line up with TRBD2. This CDR3 is 16 amino acids long. After removal of 3 bases from V and 2 bases from J, the junction contained 7 bases not matched to a gene. From germline, CDR1 is MGHDK and CDR2 SYGVNS. The CDR3 reads CASSDRKGGTYNEQFF. DNA of the CDR3: TGTGCCAGCAGTGATCGCAAGGGAGGGACCTACAATGAGCAGTTCTTC.

A single count supports this clone. V gene TRBV6-5 combines with J gene TRBJ1-3; D gene uncertain. CDR3 length: 15 amino acids. V dropped 0 bases and J dropped 0 bases, with 6 bases sitting between them. CDR1 is MNHEY, CDR2 SVGAGI, per germline. The CDR3 region is CASSYSISSGNTIYF. The CDR3 DNA follows: TGTGCCAGCAGTTACTCGATCAGCTCTGGAAACACCATATATTTT.

The gene calls are TRBV6-4 and TRBJ2-1; TRBD2 agrees at 14 bases. J was trimmed by 0 bases and V by 6 bases; bases with no gene match: 4. The V gene's germline CDR1 is MRHNA and CDR2 SNTAGT. This CDR3 is built from 17 residues. The chain's CDR3 is CASSPGLAGASYNEQFF. For the CDR3, the DNA is TGTGCCAGCAGCCCGGGACTAGCGGGAGCCTCCTACAATGAGCAGTTCTTC.

V and J are TRBV27 and TRBJ2-7; 7 bases agree with TRBD2. The J segment lost 2 bases and the V segment lost 2 bases, leaving 9 bases of the junction unmatched. CDR1 MNHEY and CDR2 SMNVEV come from the germline V gene (reference sequence). The CDR3 runs 16 residues. The CDR3 DNA reads TGTGCCAGCAGTTTAAGGCGCGGGAGTCTGGCCTACGAGCAGTACTTC. Residues: CASSLRRGSLAYEQYF.

The CDR3 sequence is CASSERRGGSYNEQFF. The CDR3 DNA sequence: TGTGCCAGCAGTGAAAGGAGGGGTGGCTCCTACAATGAGCAGTTCTTC. The chain links TRBV2 to TRBJ2-1; tentatively, D is TRBD2 (6 bases). The V gene's germline CDR1 is SNHLY and CDR2 FYNNEI. Trimming left V 2 bases short and J 0 bases short, with 11 bases between. The CDR3 is made up of 16 amino acids.

The chain is built from TRBV11-2 and TRBJ2-7, with 9 bases identical to TRBD2. The V gene's germline CDR1 is SGHAT and CDR2 FQNNGV. The CDR3 is made up of 15 amino acids. With 6 bases clipped from V and 6 bases from J, the junction kept 12 bases outside the gene matches. DNA for the CDR3: TGTGCCAGCAGACCGTTAGCGGGAGAGGGCGGCGAGCAGTACTTC. Translating it yields CASRPLAGEGGEQYF.

This chain's CDR3 is CASSYSGQGAWDTQYF. CDR3 DNA sequence: TGTGCCAGCAGTTACTCCGGACAGGGGGCATGGGATACGCAGTATTTT. This rearrangement joins TRBV6-6 to TRBJ2-3, with TRBD1 matching 11 bases. The germline V gene encodes CDR1 MNHNY and CDR2 SVGAGI (reference sequence). V lost 0 bases and J lost 6; bases outside the gene matches: 5. This CDR3 is 16 amino acids long.

The chain couples TRBV29-1 to TRBJ1-5; D is undetermined. The V gene's germline CDR1 is SQVTM and CDR2 ANQGSEA. Deletions cut 7 bases from V and 7 bases from J, with 17 bases between. This CDR3 contains 13 residues. Here the CDR3 reads CSAEASRGQPQHF. In nucleotides, the CDR3 is TGCAGCGCCGAGGCCAGCCGGGGACAGCCCCAGCATTTT. Full variable domain (missing parts from reference TRBV29-1 and TRBJ1-5): SAVISQKPSRDICQRGTSLTIQCQVDSQVTMMFWYRQQPGQSLTLIATANQGSEATYESGFVIDKFPISRPNLTFSTLTVSNMSPEDSSIYLCSAEASRGQPQHFGDGTRLSIL.

This chain links TRBV7-6 with TRBJ2-5, with TRBD1 identical over 9 bases. The CDR3 runs 17 residues. The V gene end was trimmed by 4 bases and the J gene end by 3 bases; junction bases not matched to a gene: 12. Germline CDR1 reads SGHVS; CDR2 reads FNYEAQ. The CDR3, as DNA: TGTGCCAGCAGCTATTACAGGGGGCGCGGAGTGGAAGAGACCCAGTACTTC. It is translated as CASSYYRGRGVEETQYF.

This sequence joins TRBV13 and TRBJ2-5; D call uncertain. Germline V gene lookup returns CDR1 PRHDT and CDR2 FYEKMQ (reference sequence). Between the trimmed V and J ends, which lost 6 bases and 3 bases, there was a span of 17 bases. This CDR3 spans 15 amino acids. CDR3 sequence: CASRFARQAEETQYF. CDR3 coding DNA: TGTGCCAGCAGATTCGCTCGCCAGGCAGAAGAGACCCAGTACTTC.

The chain is built from TRBV19 and TRBJ1-5; D is possibly TRBD1 (6 bases). The germline CDR1 and CDR2 sequences are LNHDA and SQIVND (reference sequence). With 8 bases removed from V and 0 bases from J, the gap between germline ends came to 17 bases. CDR3 length: 16 amino acids. As DNA, the CDR3 is TGTGCCAGTTCTCCACAGGGACGGATTAGCAATCAGCCCCAGCATTTT. Residues: CASSPQGRISNQPQHF.

The DNA of the CDR3 is TGTGCTAGTGGTTTGGTGGGACTAGCGCTCCCAGATACGCAGTATTTT. Translation: CASGLVGLALPDTQYF. This sequence joins TRBV12-5 and TRBJ2-3; the match to TRBD2 covers 10 bases. The germline V gene encodes CDR1 LGHNT and CDR2 FRNRAP. The ends lost 0 bases at V and 4 bases at J; junction bases unmatched: 4. This CDR3 spans 16 amino acids.

This clone was recorded only once. This rearrangement joins TRBV6-5 to TRBJ1-5, with a possible D match to TRBD1 (6 bases). Per the germline V gene, CDR1 is MNHEY and CDR2 is SVGAGI. The V end was cut by 6 bases, the J end by 5 bases, with 11 bases between. The CDR3 is 13 residues long. The CDR3 DNA reads as TGTGCCAGCAGAGGGGGTGGTGATCAGCCCCAGCATTTT. Translating it yields CASRGGGDQPQHF.

The chain is built from TRBV10-3 and TRBJ1-6, with 7 bases identical to TRBD1. Per germline, CDR1 ENHRY and CDR2 SYGVKD. The CDR3 consists of 16 residues. Unmatched junction bases numbered 14, after V lost 10 bases and J lost 5 bases. The CDR3 sequence is CATTIRGSPNNSPLHF. CDR3 coding DNA: TGTGCCACCACCATCAGGGGGTCCCCAAATAATTCACCCCTCCACTTT.

This rearrangement joins TRBV6-5 to TRBJ2-6, with TRBD2 identical over 9 bases. The ends lost 6 bases at V and 3 bases at J; junction bases unmatched: 3. In germline, CDR1 is MNHEY, CDR2 SVGAGI. This CDR3 region has 15 residues. CDR3 sequence (DNA): TGTGCCAGCAGAGGCGGGAGGGGTGGGGCCAACGTCCTGACTTTC. Protein: CASRGGRGGANVLTF.

J is TRBJ2-4 and V is TRBV9; D possibly corresponds to TRBD1 (6 bases). The germline V gene encodes CDR1 SGDLS and CDR2 YYNGEE. With 3 bases removed from V and 8 bases from J, the gap between germline ends came to 18 bases. CDR3 length: 15 amino acids. In DNA form, the CDR3 reads TGTGCCAGCAGCGCCCAAACAGGGATCTCGGACATTCAGTACTTC. As protein: CASSAQTGISDIQYF.

This chain links TRBV9 with TRBJ2-5; 10 bases line up with TRBD2. The CDR3 is 15 residues long. The V gene's germline CDR1 is SGDLS and CDR2 YYNGEE. Unmatched junction bases numbered 3, after V lost 2 bases and J lost 2 bases. The CDR3 nucleotides read TGTGCCAGCAGCGTCCGGACTAGCGGACAAGAGACCCAGTACTTC. Encoded protein: CASSVRTSGQETQYF. The complete variable domain, with remaining parts taken from reference TRBV9 and TRBJ2-5, reads DSGVTQTPKHLITATGQRVTLRCSPRSGDLSVYWYQQSLDQGLQFLIQYYNGEERAKGNILERFSAQQFPDLHSELNLSSLELGDSALYFCASSVRTSGQETQYFGPGTRLLVL.

The chain carries TRBV9 and TRBJ2-1; 8 nucleotides align to TRBD2. The CDR3 is 17 residues long. V gave up 1 base and J gave up 0 bases; unmatched junction bases: 6. Germline-derived CDR1 and CDR2 are SGDLS and YYNGEE. The CDR3 reads CASSVFNSGSSYNEQFF. CDR3 coding DNA: TGTGCCAGCAGCGTATTCAACAGCGGGAGCTCCTACAATGAGCAGTTCTTC.

This sequence joins TRBV5-1 and TRBJ1-1; D gene unclear. Between the trimmed V and J ends, which lost 3 bases and 1 base, there was a span of 10 bases. The germline CDR1 and CDR2 sequences are SGHRS and YFSETQ. The CDR3 consists of 14 residues. The CDR3 loop is CASSSDGQNTEAFF. In DNA, the CDR3 is TGCGCCAGCAGCTCAGATGGGCAGAACACTGAAGCTTTCTTT.

This chain joins TRBV7-3 and TRBJ2-7, with a possible D match to TRBD2 (6 bases). CDR1 SGHTA and CDR2 FQGTGA come from the germline V gene. The CDR3 loop spans 16 amino acids. V gave up 4 bases and J gave up 0 bases, with 16 bases separating them. Here the CDR3 reads CASSSEPGLISYEQYF. CDR3 coding DNA: TGTGCCAGCAGCTCCGAGCCGGGACTCATCTCCTACGAGCAGTACTTC. The full variable domain, completed using reference TRBV7-3 and TRBJ2-7, is GAGVSQTPSNKVTEKGKYVELRCDPISGHTALYWYRQSLGQGPEFLIYFQGTGAADDSGLPNDRFFAVRPEGSVSTLKIQRTERGDSAVYLCASSSEPGLISYEQYFGPGTRLTVT.

This clone came up once. The CDR3 sequence: CASSFGGAYEQYF. CDR3 in DNA: TGTGCCAGCAGCTTCGGAGGGGCCTACGAGCAGTACTTC. The chain has TRBV7-9 and TRBJ2-7; D possibly corresponds to TRBD2 (6 bases). The CDR3 is made up of 13 amino acids. CDR1 SEHNR and CDR2 FQNEAQ come from the germline V gene (reference sequence). The germline V and J ends were trimmed by 3 bases and 2 bases, with 8 bases remaining between them.

The CDR3 here is CASSYRDRIQRQPQHF. The CDR3 coding sequence is TGTGCCAGCAGTTACCGGGACAGAATTCAGAGGCAGCCCCAGCATTTT. The genes are TRBV6-5 and TRBJ1-5, with 7 positions matching TRBD1. The CDR3 totals 16 residues. With 2 bases clipped from V and 7 bases from J, the junction kept 11 bases outside the gene matches. Germline CDR1 reads MNHEY; CDR2 reads SVGAGI.

The gene calls are TRBV29-1 and TRBJ2-1; D perhaps matches TRBD1 (5 bases). Germline assignment: CDR1 SQVTM and CDR2 ANQGSEA. Deletions cut 5 bases from V and 0 bases from J, with 11 bases between. There are 14 residues in the CDR3. CDR3: CSVLIRGSYNEQFF. CDR3 nucleotides: TGCAGCGTTCTAATAAGGGGCTCCTACAATGAGCAGTTCTTC.

This clone has just one count. The chain recombines TRBV10-3 with TRBJ2-7; D might be TRBD1 (5 bases). CDR3 length equals 12 residues. Germline assignment: CDR1 ENHRY and CDR2 SYGVKD. V dropped 6 bases and J dropped 3 bases, with 9 bases sitting between them. The CDR3, as DNA: TGTGCCATCAGCGCGGACATCTACGAGCAGTACTTC. Encoded protein: CAISADIYEQYF.

The rearrangement joins TRBV28 to TRBJ1-4, with 10 bases lining up with TRBD1. The CDR3 runs 15 residues. V gave up 7 bases and J gave up 7 bases; unmatched junction bases: 9. The germline CDR1 and CDR2 sequences are MDHEN and SYDVKM. The CDR3 DNA follows: TGTGCCAGCACCCAACAGGGACAGGGGAGTGAAAAACTGTTTTTT. Its translation is CASTQQGQGSEKLFF.